Listed below are T cell receptor beta chains from one sample, sequenced in a study of cytomegalovirus exposure and HLA in healthy donors. Method: immunoSEQ multiplex PCR; TCRdb's copy keeps in-frame clones and lacks some. The profile shows 150,000 to 200,000 clones, approximately 80% of them singletons. Sequenced sample: PBMCs. These receptors were obtained from a young man in good health and CMV-seropositive. Both conserved end residues are part of each CDR3. The D gene is left open where the match is weak. Clone size, where shown, is once, few, many, or a class for clones that have expanded.

d_call	v_call	j_call	clone_size	cdr3_length	cdr3_aa	cdr3_nt
TRBD1	TRBV19	TRBJ2-6	NA	18	CASSPRTGFVAGANVLTF	TGTGCCAGTAGCCCTCGGACAGGGTTCGTGGCTGGGGCCAACGTCCTGACTTTC
NA	TRBV27	TRBJ1-1	NA	13	CASSIDRASEAFF	TGTGCCAGCAGTATCGACAGAGCGTCTGAAGCTTTCTTT
NA	TRBV5-4	TRBJ2-7	NA	15	CASSYRYRASYEQYF	TGTGCCAGCAGCTACAGATACAGGGCGTCCTACGAGCAGTACTTC
TRBD2	TRBV10-3	TRBJ2-7	NA	15	CATQKTSGVSYEQYF	TGTGCCACACAAAAGACTAGCGGGGTCTCCTACGAGCAGTACTTC
TRBD1	TRBV27	TRBJ1-3	NA	15	CASRPQGVSGNTIYF	TGTGCCAGCAGACCCCAGGGGGTCTCTGGAAACACCATATATTTT
TRBD1	TRBV30	TRBJ1-4	NA	13	CAWGWNRGEKLFF	TGTGCCTGGGGGTGGAACAGGGGTGAAAAACTGTTTTTT
NA	TRBV30	TRBJ2-2	NA	13	CAWTGVNTGELFF	TGTGCCTGGACCGGGGTGAACACCGGGGAGCTGTTTTTT
NA	TRBV7-3	TRBJ2-7	NA	14	CASSPLPGGYEQYF	TGTGCCAGCAGCCCTCTACCTGGCGGGTACGAGCAGTACTTC
NA	TRBV29-1	TRBJ1-1	NA	14	CSVNSRGMNTEAFF	TGCAGCGTGAATTCCAGGGGCATGAACACTGAAGCTTTCTTT
NA	TRBV29-1	TRBJ2-4	NA	12	CSVESGNNIQYF	TGCAGCGTTGAATCCGGGAACAACATTCAGTACTTC
NA	TRBV6-5	TRBJ2-7	NA	13	CASSPGTYYEQYF	TGTGCCAGCAGTCCCGGGACATATTACGAGCAGTACTTC
NA	TRBV9	TRBJ2-5	NA	16	CASSPQGAVSKETQYF	TGTGCCAGCAGCCCTCAAGGGGCAGTCTCTAAAGAGACCCAGTACTTC
NA	TRBV25-1	TRBJ2-2	NA	16	CASTASERARTGELFF	TGTGCCAGCACAGCTAGCGAGAGGGCCAGGACCGGGGAGCTGTTTTTT
TRBD1	TRBV2	TRBJ1-2	NA	13	CASSVTGGYGYTF	TGTGCCAGCAGTGTAACAGGGGGCTATGGCTACACCTTC
NA	TRBV5-8	TRBJ1-5	NA	14	CASSFDRSNQPQHF	TGTGCCAGCAGCTTCGACAGGAGCAATCAGCCCCAGCATTTT
NA	TRBV10-1	TRBJ1-1	NA	14	CASSPVRDEPEAFF	TGCGCCAGCAGCCCTGTGCGGGACGAGCCTGAAGCTTTCTTT
TRBD1	TRBV19	TRBJ1-1	NA	15	CASGRQGRGNTEAFF	TGTGCCAGTGGACGACAGGGTCGGGGGAACACTGAAGCTTTCTTT
TRBD1	TRBV6-5	TRBJ1-4	NA	15	CASRLTGTANEKLFF	TGTGCCAGCAGGCTAACTGGGACAGCGAATGAAAAACTGTTTTTT
NA	TRBV10-1	TRBJ1-1	NA	13	CASSDSGFTEAFF	TGCGCCAGCAGTGATTCGGGGTTCACTGAAGCTTTCTTT
NA	TRBV5-4	TRBJ1-3	few	15	CASSPRSGDGNTIYF	TGTGCCAGCAGCCCCCGTTCAGGTGATGGAAACACCATATATTTT
NA	TRBV28	TRBJ1-5	once	12	CASSFLSQPQHF	TGTGCCAGCAGTTTTTTGAGTCAGCCCCAGCATTTT
TRBD1	TRBV18	TRBJ2-2	NA	18	CASSPTAQGGSNTGELFF	TGTGCCAGCTCACCTACTGCACAGGGGGGTTCGAACACCGGGGAGCTGTTTTTT
NA	TRBV6-1	TRBJ1-4	NA	14	CASSELGGAEKLFF	TGTGCCAGCAGTGAATTGGGTGGGGCTGAAAAACTGTTTTTT
TRBD1	TRBV25-1	TRBJ1-5	few	15	CASGTGTGVFQPQHF	TGTGCCAGCGGAACCGGGACAGGGGTGTTTCAGCCCCAGCATTTT
NA	TRBV7-2	TRBJ1-2	NA	15	CASSSVGATNYGYTF	TGTGCCAGCAGCTCGGTGGGGGCTACTAACTATGGCTACACCTTC
TRBD2	TRBV19	TRBJ2-7	NA	15	CASRWASGGDYEQYF	TGTGCCAGTAGATGGGCTAGCGGGGGAGACTACGAGCAGTACTTC
NA	TRBV27	TRBJ1-2	NA	14	CASSGTNRGYGYTF	TGTGCCAGCAGTGGCACAAATCGTGGCTATGGCTACACCTTC
TRBD1	TRBV5-1	TRBJ2-7	few	14	CASSWGDRAYEQYF	TGCGCCAGCAGCTGGGGGGACAGGGCTTACGAGCAGTACTTC
NA	TRBV9	TRBJ2-1	NA	14	CASSVTRGKDEQFF	TGTGCCAGCAGCGTAACCAGGGGCAAGGATGAGCAGTTCTTC
TRBD2	TRBV29-1	TRBJ2-5	NA	13	CSVGGAVAETQYF	TGCAGCGTGGGAGGGGCGGTCGCGGAGACCCAGTACTTC
TRBD2	TRBV2	TRBJ2-5	NA	13	CASRAGGPETQYF	TGTGCCAGCCGAGCGGGAGGGCCCGAGACCCAGTACTTC
NA	TRBV19	TRBJ1-1	few	15	CASSIASGTNTEAFF	TGTGCCAGTAGTATCGCGAGCGGGACAAACACTGAAGCTTTCTTT
TRBD1	TRBV9	TRBJ2-5	few	14	CASSAPSGGETQYF	TGTGCCAGCAGCGCCCCTTCAGGGGGAGAGACCCAGTACTTC
NA	TRBV7-9	TRBJ2-1	NA	15	CASSLSSGTYNEQFF	TGTGCCAGCAGCTTATCGTCAGGGACTTACAATGAGCAGTTCTTC
NA	TRBV15	TRBJ2-1	NA	17	CATSRRALASSYNEQFF	TGTGCCACCAGCAGGCGGGCTCTAGCGAGTTCCTACAATGAGCAGTTCTTC
TRBD2	TRBV11-1	TRBJ2-1	NA	16	CASSLVRRGTYNEQFF	TGTGCCAGCAGCTTAGTCCGGCGGGGGACCTACAATGAGCAGTTCTTC
TRBD2	TRBV2	TRBJ2-3	NA	12	CASREGTDTQYF	TGTGCCAGCCGGGAGGGCACAGATACGCAGTATTTT
NA	TRBV2	TRBJ1-1	NA	14	CASRVGGPNTEAFF	TGTGCCAGCAGGGTAGGTGGGCCGAACACTGAAGCTTTCTTT
NA	TRBV10-3	TRBJ2-5	NA	16	CAISARDRDLQETQYF	TGTGCCATCAGTGCTCGAGACAGAGATCTCCAAGAGACCCAGTACTTC
TRBD2	TRBV15	TRBJ2-7	NA	14	CATSASGGPYEQYF	TGTGCCACCAGCGCGAGCGGGGGACCCTACGAGCAGTACTTC
NA	TRBV7-6	TRBJ1-4	once	15	CASSLEEGYNEKLFF	TGTGCCAGCAGCCTCGAGGAGGGTTATAATGAAAAACTGTTTTTT
NA	TRBV2	TRBJ1-6	NA	11	CASSPDSPLHF	TGTGCCAGCTCCCCAGATTCACCCCTCCACTTT
NA	TRBV10-3	TRBJ1-2	NA	13	CAIRTVREDGYTF	TGTGCCATCAGGACGGTCAGGGAGGATGGCTACACCTTC
NA	TRBV11-3	TRBJ2-3	NA	14	CASSLDPSRDTQYF	TGTGCCAGCAGCTTAGATCCTAGCCGGGATACGCAGTATTTT
TRBD2	TRBV20-1	TRBJ2-1	few	11	CSARGDDEQFF	TGCAGTGCCCGGGGGGACGATGAGCAGTTCTTC